The next 27 T cell receptor beta chains were all read from a single sample in a study of cytomegalovirus exposure and HLA in healthy donors. The PCR was carried out with 60 Vbeta primers and 13 Jbeta primers. TCRdb's copy holds only in-frame clones and misses some; the assay was immunoSEQ multiplex PCR. This repertoire shows more than 100,000 clones, over 75% found once; its top ten account for less than 2.5%. The source material was PBMCs. All receptors derive from a man younger than 45 in good health and CMV-seronegative.

The V gene is TRBV6-5, the J gene TRBJ1-5, with TRBD1 as a possible D gene (5 bases). Looked up from germline, CDR1 is MNHEY and CDR2 is SVGAGI. The V end lost 5 bases, the J end lost 0 bases, and 11 bases lay between the germline ends. The CDR3 extends over 15 amino acids. The chain's CDR3 is CASSKGHFSNQPQHF. The CDR3 nucleotides are TGTGCCAGCAGTAAAGGACACTTTAGCAATCAGCCCCAGCATTTT.

V gene TRBV7-2 combines with J gene TRBJ2-2; D unresolved. The length of the CDR3 is 15 residues. The V gene's germline CDR1 is SGHTA and CDR2 FQGNSA. V dropped 1 base and J dropped 6 bases, with 12 bases sitting between them. The CDR3 is CASSLVIMSAGELFF. The CDR3, as DNA: TGTGCCAGCAGCTTAGTTATAATGTCCGCCGGGGAGCTGTTTTTT.

The chain joins TRBV7-7 to TRBJ1-1, with D unclear. The V end was cut by 4 bases, the J end by 3 bases, with 9 bases between. Germline CDR1 and CDR2: SSHAT and FNYEAQ (reference sequence). The CDR3 totals 13 residues. The CDR3 DNA reads TGTGCCAGCAGCTCGGGTTGGGACACTGAAGCTTTCTTT. Encoded protein: CASSSGWDTEAFF.

The rearrangement joins TRBV28 to TRBJ1-4; no clear D gene. The CDR3 length is 14 residues. The germline V gene encodes CDR1 MDHEN and CDR2 SYDVKM. Trimming removed 8 bases from V and 1 base from J, with 11 bases in between. CDR3 DNA: TGTGCCAGCCATAAGACGGGAACTAATGAAAAACTGTTTTTT. Encoded protein: CASHKTGTNEKLFF.

This chain connects TRBV21-1 to TRBJ1-4. TRBV21-1 is a recognized pseudogene. CDR3 length: 20 residues. CDR3 amino acids: CASSSFILPYFHATNEKLFF. CDR3 coding DNA: TGTGCCAGCAGCTCCTTCATACTCCCGTACTTCCATGCAACTAATGAAAAACTGTTTTTT.

The chain couples TRBV7-2 to TRBJ1-2; tentative D call: TRBD1 (6 bases). The CDR3 sequence is 15 residues long. V was cut by 5 bases and J by 2 bases, with 15 bases left in between. Germline V gives CDR1 SGHTA, CDR2 FQGNSA. This chain's CDR3 is CASSLMGHTNYGYTF. The CDR3 nucleotides are TGTGCCAGCAGCCTGATGGGACATACCAACTATGGCTACACCTTC. Supplemented by reference TRBV7-2 and TRBJ1-2, the full variable domain reads GAGVSQSPSNKVTEKGKDVELRCDPISGHTALYWYRQSLGQGLEFLIYFQGNSAPDKSGLPSDRFSAERTGGSVSTLTIQRTQQEDSAVYLCASSLMGHTNYGYTFGSGTRLTVV.

This clone is a singleton in its sample. The rearrangement joins TRBV19 to TRBJ2-7; D may be TRBD2 (6 bases). Trimming removed 2 bases at V and 2 bases at J, with 16 bases between. CDR1 is LNHDA and CDR2 is SQIVND in the germline V gene (reference sequence). The CDR3 contains 16 residues. CDR3 sequence reads: CASSISGGSSPYEQYF. CDR3 nucleotide sequence: TGTGCCAGTAGTATAAGTGGGGGGAGCTCGCCCTACGAGCAGTACTTC.

This clone was seen once. The V gene is TRBV19, the J gene TRBJ2-4, with 9 bases identical to TRBD1. Looked up from germline, CDR1 is LNHDA and CDR2 is SQIVND (reference sequence). The V and J ends lost 5 bases and 12 bases, in that order; junction bases with no gene match: 11. This CDR3 contains 14 residues. The CDR3 spells CASSLQGAQDSQYF. The CDR3 DNA follows: TGTGCCAGTAGTCTACAGGGGGCGCAGGACAGTCAGTACTTC. The full variable domain, with the rest looked up from reference TRBV19 and TRBJ2-4, is DGGITQSPKYLFRKEGQNVTLSCEQNLNHDAMYWYRQDPGQGLRLIYYSQIVNDFQKGDIAEGYSVSREKKESFPLTVTSAQKNPTAFYLCASSLQGAQDSQYFGAGTRLSVL.

CDR3 nucleotide sequence: TGTGCCAGCTCACTACAGTTCCGGAACACTGAAGCTTTCTTT. Translating it yields CASSLQFRNTEAFF. This chain links TRBV18 with TRBJ1-1; D is unresolved. Germline values: CDR1 KGHSH, CDR2 LQKENI. The CDR3 contains 14 residues. Trimming removed 4 bases from V and 1 base from J, with 10 bases in between.

The rearrangement uses TRBV19 and TRBJ1-3; 7 nucleotides agree with TRBD1. The end of the DNA fits TRBJ2-2 better, so the J call may be wrong. Per the germline V gene, CDR1 is LNHDA and CDR2 is SQIVND (reference sequence). The CDR3 spans 15 residues. The DNA of the CDR3 is TGTGCCAGTAGTATTCTCCTTGACAGGGCCGGGGAGCTGTTTTTT. The encoded protein is CASSILLDRAGELFF.

This clone was found a few times. The genes are TRBV6-5 and TRBJ2-7, with 9 positions matching TRBD1. CDR3 length: 13 residues. Germline lookup yields CDR1 MNHEY and CDR2 SVGAGI. V dropped 6 bases and J dropped 2; count of bases not matched to a gene: 2. This CDR3 is CASRGTGPYEQYF. DNA of the CDR3: TGTGCCAGCAGGGGGACAGGGCCCTACGAGCAGTACTTC.

V gene TRBV6-5 combines with J gene TRBJ2-7, with 9 bases matching TRBD1. The CDR3 length is 13 residues. Germline V CDR1 and CDR2: MNHEY, SVGAGI. V lost 8 bases to trimming and J lost 3 bases; unmatched junction nucleotides: 5. CDR3 sequence: CASGRDRVYEQYF. DNA of the CDR3: TGTGCCAGCGGCCGGGACAGGGTCTACGAGCAGTACTTC.

In nucleotides, the CDR3 is TGCGCCAGCAGCCCGACGGGACAGGGGGCTTCAGACTATGGCTACACCTTC. This translates into CASSPTGQGASDYGYTF. The chain carries TRBV5-1 and TRBJ1-2; 12 nucleotides agree with TRBD1. V lost 4 bases to trimming and J lost 3 bases; unmatched junction nucleotides: 10. The germline CDR1 and CDR2 sequences are SGHRS and YFSETQ. CDR3 size: 17 residues.

The genes are TRBV5-1 and TRBJ1-2, with D maybe TRBD1 (5 bases). The CDR3 loop spans 14 amino acids. Germline V gene lookup returns CDR1 SGHRS and CDR2 YFSETQ. V lost 5 bases and J 8 bases, leaving 19 bases between the germline ends. CDR3 nucleotides: TGCGCCAGCAGTCCCGACAGACCGTCCGGGGGCTACACCTTC. Protein product: CASSPDRPSGGYTF.

This clone was picked up a small number of times. Other DNA sequences within the sample encode an identical CDR3. This rearrangement joins TRBV7-8 to TRBJ2-7; tentative D call: TRBD1 (5 bases). The ends were cut back, 3 bases at V and 2 bases at J, with 8 bases in the middle. This CDR3 is built from 13 residues. CDR1 is SGHVS, CDR2 FQNEAQ, per germline. Here the CDR3 reads CASSLGRAYEQYF. As DNA, the CDR3 is TGTGCCAGCAGCTTGGGCAGGGCCTACGAGCAGTACTTC.

This clone was seen a handful of times. The chain carries TRBV2 and TRBJ2-1, with TRBD2 matching over 10 bases. The V gene end was trimmed by 2 bases and the J gene end by 2 bases; junction bases not matched to a gene: 0. Germline-derived CDR1 and CDR2 are SNHLY and FYNNEI. The CDR3 totals 15 residues. Here the CDR3 reads CASSELAGAYNEQFF. CDR3 nucleotides: TGTGCCAGCAGTGAACTAGCGGGGGCCTACAATGAGCAGTTCTTC.

The J gene is TRBJ1-2, the V gene TRBV28; D is unresolved. V was shortened by 2 bases and J by 0 bases, with 10 bases between the two germline ends. This CDR3 has 15 amino acids. Germline assignment: CDR1 MDHEN and CDR2 SYDVKM. The CDR3 protein is CASSLRPTANYGYTF. The DNA for the CDR3 is TGTGCCAGCAGTTTACGGCCAACAGCTAACTATGGCTACACCTTC.

J is TRBJ1-2 and V is TRBV27; 11 bases agree with TRBD1. CDR3 length equals 16 residues. The germline V gene has CDR1 MNHEY and CDR2 SMNVEV (reference sequence). V was pared by 2 bases and J by 6 bases, with 8 bases of the junction left unmatched. The CDR3 here is CASSLTRTGGANGYTF. The CDR3 DNA reads as TGTGCCAGCAGTTTAACCCGGACAGGGGGCGCAAATGGCTACACCTTC.

The chain joins TRBV5-6 to TRBJ1-5; D possibly corresponds to TRBD1 (6 bases). The CDR3 totals 17 residues. Germline CDR1 reads SGHDT; CDR2 reads YYEEEE. The ends were cut back, 2 bases at V and 0 bases at J, with 15 bases in the middle. Written as DNA, the CDR3 is TGTGCCAGCAGCTTTTCGCCAGGGGCGGATAGCAATCAGCCCCAGCATTTT. Protein product: CASSFSPGADSNQPQHF.

This clone was detected once. V and J are TRBV6-1 and TRBJ2-3; 9 bases are shared with TRBD1. V trimming: 4 bases; J trimming: 14 bases; junction bases outside the gene matches: 10. CDR3 size: 13 residues. CDR1 and CDR2 from the germline V gene are MNHNS and SASEGT. CDR3 sequence reads: CASSVTKTGGGYF. The CDR3 DNA reads as TGTGCCAGCAGTGTTACCAAGACAGGGGGTGGGTATTTT.

Remarks on this clone: The conserved closing phenylalanine or tryptophan is absent in this CDR3, likely reflecting a read error. The rearrangement links TRBV28 to TRBJ1-2; D is ambiguous. Trimming left V 5 bases short and J 8 bases short, with 18 bases between. The germline CDR1 and CDR2 sequences are MDHEN and SYDVKM. The CDR3 is 14 amino acids. The chain's CDR3 is CASSPSARDQGYTI. Here the CDR3 DNA reads TGTGCCAGCAGTCCCTCGGCGCGGGATCAAGGCTACACCATC.

This clone was seen just once. The chain combines TRBV19 with TRBJ1-6; D is undetermined. Germline V lookup: CDR1 LNHDA, CDR2 SQIVND (reference sequence). This CDR3 has 16 residues. V was clipped by 10 bases and J by 0 bases, with 16 bases between them. CDR3 coding DNA: TGTGCCACTCATTCAAGAAGGAGCTCCTATAATTCACCCCTCCACTTT. Its protein product is CATHSRRSSYNSPLHF.

This sequence joins TRBV7-2 and TRBJ2-5; 10 positions agree with TRBD2. The junction had 6 bases not matched to a gene; V was cut back by 5 bases and J by 3 bases. The CDR3 is made up of 15 amino acids. The germline gives CDR1 SGHTA, CDR2 FQGNSA. Written as DNA, the CDR3 is TGTGCCAGCAGCCCTCGGACTAGCGGTAAAGAGACCCAGTACTTC. This translates into CASSPRTSGKETQYF.

This rearrangement joins TRBV7-2 to TRBJ1-5; TRBD1 is a possible D gene (5 bases). CDR1 and CDR2 (germline): SGHTA, FQGNSA. Trimming removed 0 bases from V and 7 bases from J, with 10 bases in between. The CDR3 runs to 14 residues. In nucleotides, the CDR3 is TGTGCCAGCAGCTTAGCCGGGGGGGGACAGCCCCAGCATTTT. It yields the protein CASSLAGGGQPQHF. The full variable domain, its missing parts supplied by reference TRBV7-2 and TRBJ1-5, is GAGVSQSPSNKVTEKGKDVELRCDPISGHTALYWYRQSLGQGLEFLIYFQGNSAPDKSGLPSDRFSAERTGGSVSTLTIQRTQQEDSAVYLCASSLAGGGQPQHFGDGTRLSIL.

The chain has TRBV11-2 and TRBJ2-1, with 9 positions matching TRBD2. Germline values: CDR1 SGHAT, CDR2 FQNNGV. This CDR3 contains 16 residues. Unmatched junction bases numbered 5, after V lost 1 base and J lost 4 bases. CDR3 in amino acids: CASSLGSGGHYNEQFF. CDR3 DNA sequence: TGTGCCAGCAGCTTAGGTAGCGGGGGCCATTACAATGAGCAGTTCTTC.

As for this clone: Other DNA sequences in the sample encode the same CDR3. This rearrangement joins TRBV28 to TRBJ2-5, with 13 bases identical to TRBD2. After removal of 7 bases from V and 5 bases from J, the junction contained 16 bases not matched to a gene. The CDR3 spans 18 residues. Germline loops: CDR1 MDHEN, CDR2 SYDVKM. CDR3 loop: CASTQGSLAGGPSETQYF. As DNA, the CDR3 is TGTGCCAGCACTCAGGGATCACTAGCGGGGGGGCCAAGCGAGACCCAGTACTTC.

The gene calls are TRBV4-2 and TRBJ2-3; 10 bases match TRBD2. CDR3 length: 16 residues. V was clipped by 0 bases and J by 3 bases; unmatched bases: 3. The germline CDR1 and CDR2 sequences are LGHNA and YNFKEQ. This CDR3 is CASSQEPAGGTDTQYF. CDR3 DNA sequence: TGTGCCAGCAGCCAAGAACCAGCGGGGGGGACAGATACGCAGTATTTT.